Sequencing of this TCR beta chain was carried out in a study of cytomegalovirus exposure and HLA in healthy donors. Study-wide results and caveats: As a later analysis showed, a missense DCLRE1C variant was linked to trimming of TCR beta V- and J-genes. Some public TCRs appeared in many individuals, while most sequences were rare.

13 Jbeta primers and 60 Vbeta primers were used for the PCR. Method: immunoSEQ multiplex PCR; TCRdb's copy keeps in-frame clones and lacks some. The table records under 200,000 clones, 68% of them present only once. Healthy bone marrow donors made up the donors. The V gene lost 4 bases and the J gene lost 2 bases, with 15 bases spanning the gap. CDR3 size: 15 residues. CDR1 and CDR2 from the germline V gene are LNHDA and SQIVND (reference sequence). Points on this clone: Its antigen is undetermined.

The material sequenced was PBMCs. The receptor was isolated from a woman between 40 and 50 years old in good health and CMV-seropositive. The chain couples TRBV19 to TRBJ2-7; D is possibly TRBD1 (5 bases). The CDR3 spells CASSTEWTPTYEQYF. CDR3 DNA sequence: TGTGCCAGTAGTACTGAATGGACACCTACCTACGAGCAGTACTTC.